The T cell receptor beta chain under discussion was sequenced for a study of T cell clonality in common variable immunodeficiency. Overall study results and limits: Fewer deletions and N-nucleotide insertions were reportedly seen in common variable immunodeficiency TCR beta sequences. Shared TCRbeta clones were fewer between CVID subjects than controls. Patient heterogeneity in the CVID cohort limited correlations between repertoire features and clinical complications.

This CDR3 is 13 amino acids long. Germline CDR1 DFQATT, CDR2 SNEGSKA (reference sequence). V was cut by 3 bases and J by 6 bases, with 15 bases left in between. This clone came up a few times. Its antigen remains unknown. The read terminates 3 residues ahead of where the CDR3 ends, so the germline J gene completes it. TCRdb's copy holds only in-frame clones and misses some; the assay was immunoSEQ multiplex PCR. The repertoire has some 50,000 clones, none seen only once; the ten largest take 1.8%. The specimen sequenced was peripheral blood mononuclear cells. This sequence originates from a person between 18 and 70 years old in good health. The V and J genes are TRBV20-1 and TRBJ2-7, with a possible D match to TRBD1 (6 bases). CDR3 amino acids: CSASGDIRSEQYF. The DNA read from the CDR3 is TGCAGTGCTAGCGGGGACATTCGTTCCGAG.